A single sample is the source of the 25 T cell receptor beta chains below, sequenced in a study of CD8 T cells in Susac syndrome. RNA was extracted with the RNeasy kit, and a quantity of about 0.45 to 1 ug was reverse transcribed using random hexamers. TCRdb reanalysed the immunoSEQ multiplex PCR reads using MiXCR and keeps one entry per CDR3 protein. The sample holds 170,000 or so distinct CDR3 sequences, around 94% seen once. The source material was CD4+ T cells from PBMCs. The receptors derive from a human donor with Susac syndrome.

J is TRBJ2-7 and V is TRBV6-6, with D perhaps TRBD2 (6 bases). Germline lookup yields CDR1 MNHNY and CDR2 SVGAGI (reference sequence). Trimming removed 6 bases from V and 4 bases from J, with 16 bases in between. CDR3 length equals 14 residues. CDR3 loop: CASSRGDSKYEQYF. CDR3 bases: TGTGCCAGCAGCCGTGGGGACTCCAAATACGAGCAGTACTTC.

The chain couples TRBV20-1 to TRBJ1-5, with 7 bases that match TRBD1. The CDR3 totals 15 residues. Germline loops: CDR1 DFQATT, CDR2 SNEGSKA (reference sequence). V trimming: 7 bases; J trimming: 0 bases; junction bases outside the gene matches: 9. The CDR3 DNA follows: TGCAGTGTTATGGTGGGACAGAATAGCAATCAGCCCCAGCATTTT. Encoded protein: CSVMVGQNSNQPQHF.

This clonotype has just one count. The CDR3 region has the DNA TGTGCCAGCAGTCGCCCGGATGCTAACTATGGCTACACCTTC. Translating gives CASSRPDANYGYTF. V is TRBV5-6 and J is TRBJ1-2; D ambiguous. The CDR3 consists of 14 residues. Germline CDR1 SGHDT, CDR2 YYEEEE. Trimming took off 5 bases at V and 0 bases at J, with 11 bases between the two ends.

This chain links TRBV20-1 with TRBJ2-1, with 8 bases matching TRBD2. Germline CDR1 reads DFQATT; CDR2 reads SNEGSKA (reference sequence). The V gene end was trimmed by 2 bases and the J gene end by 4 bases; junction bases not matched to a gene: 4. The CDR3 consists of 14 residues. The CDR3 DNA reads TGCAGTGCTAGACCGGGACTAGAGTACAATGAGCAGTTCTTC. As protein: CSARPGLEYNEQFF.

The J gene is TRBJ1-2, the V gene TRBV2; 8 bases line up with TRBD1. The length of the CDR3 is 15 residues. Germline V CDR1 and CDR2: SNHLY, FYNNEI. V gave up 5 bases and J gave up 0 bases; unmatched junction bases: 5. The CDR3 protein is CASSRDRRPNYGYTF. The CDR3 DNA is TGTGCCAGCAGTCGGGACAGGAGACCTAACTATGGCTACACCTTC.

The genes are TRBV29-1 and TRBJ1-1, with 7 bases fitting TRBD1. The length of the CDR3 is 14 residues. V shed 3 bases and J 0 bases; nucleotides not matched to a gene: 4. Germline-derived CDR1 and CDR2 are SQVTM and ANQGSEA. CDR3 sequence reads: CSVDTTGLNTEAFF. DNA of the CDR3: TGCAGCGTTGACACGACAGGGCTGAACACTGAAGCTTTCTTT. Full variable domain (rest looked up from reference TRBV29-1 and TRBJ1-1): SAVISQKPSRDICQRGTSLTIQCQVDSQVTMMFWYRQQPGQSLTLIATANQGSEATYESGFVIDKFPISRPNLTFSTLTVSNMSPEDSSIYLCSVDTTGLNTEAFFGQGTRLTVV.

CDR3 sequence reads: CSATQGHGSEQFF. Here the CDR3 DNA reads TGCAGTGCGACACAGGGGCATGGGAGTGAGCAGTTCTTC. This chain uses TRBV20-1 with TRBJ2-1, with 7 bases aligning to TRBD1. Per the germline V gene, CDR1 is DFQATT and CDR2 is SNEGSKA (reference sequence). V dropped 6 bases and J dropped 9; count of bases not matched to a gene: 11. The CDR3 contains 13 residues.

The gene calls are TRBV4-1 and TRBJ1-4, with TRBD1 identical over 9 bases. The V and J ends lost 1 base and 6 bases, in that order; junction bases with no gene match: 3. This CDR3 comprises 15 residues. Germline V CDR1 and CDR2: MGHRA, YSYEKL. This chain's CDR3 is CASSQAGTGYEKLFF. In nucleotides, the CDR3 is TGCGCCAGCAGCCAAGCGGGGACAGGGTATGAAAAACTGTTTTTT.

The chain combines TRBV7-2 with TRBJ2-6; tentative D call: TRBD1 (6 bases). The CDR3 totals 16 residues. The germline CDR1 and CDR2 sequences are SGHTA and FQGNSA. Deletions cut 5 bases from V and 4 bases from J, with 15 bases between. The CDR3 loop reads CASSHRWGLGANVLTF. DNA of the CDR3: TGTGCCAGCAGCCACCGTTGGGGGCTCGGGGCCAACGTCCTGACTTTC.

The chain recombines TRBV7-2 with TRBJ1-2; D remains unclear. The V gene lost 5 bases and the J gene lost 6 bases, with 10 bases spanning the gap. The CDR3 extends over 12 amino acids. Germline V gene data show CDR1 as SGHTA and CDR2 as FQGNSA. CDR3 nucleotides: TGTGCCAGCAGCCCGAGGACGGATGGCTACACCTTC. Amino acid sequence: CASSPRTDGYTF.

The rearrangement links TRBV29-1 to TRBJ2-2; D uncertain. V lost 3 bases and J lost 6, with 5 bases in between. CDR1 and CDR2 from the germline V gene are SQVTM and ANQGSEA. The length of the CDR3 is 11 residues. This chain's CDR3 is CSVDTAGELFF. The CDR3 DNA sequence: TGCAGCGTTGACACCGCCGGGGAGCTGTTTTTT.

This chain links TRBV9 with TRBJ1-5; TRBD1 aligns across 7 bases. Trimming took 1 base from V and 6 from J; bases not matched to a gene: 7. CDR1 is SGDLS, CDR2 YYNGEE, per germline. The CDR3 contains 15 residues. CDR3 nucleotide sequence: TGTGCCAGCAGCGTATTAGCAGGGGGTGGTCAGCCCCAGCATTTT. It codes for CASSVLAGGGQPQHF.

The rearrangement links TRBV10-3 to TRBJ2-1; D remains ambiguous. V gave up 4 bases and J gave up 0 bases, with 13 bases separating them. This CDR3 has 16 residues. Germline V lookup: CDR1 ENHRY, CDR2 SYGVKD. In DNA, the CDR3 is TGTGCCATCAGTGGCCCGGGCCCCAGCTCCTACAATGAGCAGTTCTTC. Translation gives CAISGPGPSSYNEQFF.

The chain carries TRBV20-1 and TRBJ1-1; no firm D call. V was cut by 2 bases and J by 0 bases, with 10 bases left in between. The CDR3 sequence is 14 residues long. CDR1 and CDR2 (germline): DFQATT, SNEGSKA (reference sequence). The CDR3 nucleotides read TGCAGTGCTAGACAAGAGCTCATGAACACTGAAGCTTTCTTT. Encoded protein: CSARQELMNTEAFF.

This sequence joins TRBV29-1 and TRBJ1-1; 11 bases align to TRBD1. This CDR3 spans 15 amino acids. Germline values: CDR1 SQVTM, CDR2 ANQGSEA. With 8 bases clipped from V and 0 bases from J, the junction kept 8 bases outside the gene matches. CDR3 protein: CSTARTGGLNTEAFF. The CDR3 nucleotides read TGCAGCACTGCCAGGACAGGGGGCTTGAACACTGAAGCTTTCTTT.

The V and J genes are TRBV28 and TRBJ2-7; D ambiguous. Germline CDR1 is MDHEN and CDR2 is SYDVKM. V dropped 5 bases and J dropped 2 bases, with 13 bases sitting between them. There are 14 residues in the CDR3. Here the CDR3 reads CASSVRYRAYEQYF. The CDR3 DNA is TGTGCCAGCAGTGTGCGGTACCGGGCCTACGAGCAGTACTTC.

The V call is TRBV30, the J call TRBJ2-2; 10 nucleotides agree with TRBD2. This CDR3 is built from 15 residues. Trimming removed 1 base from V and 3 bases from J; junction bases left unmatched: 2. CDR1 is GTSNPN, CDR2 SVGIG, per germline (reference sequence). DNA of the CDR3: TGTGCCTGGAGTGCCCTAGCGGGGGACACCGGGGAGCTGTTTTTT. Translated, it gives CAWSALAGDTGELFF.

The gene calls are TRBV28 and TRBJ2-6, with D unclear. The CDR3 loop spans 15 amino acids. In germline, CDR1 is MDHEN, CDR2 SYDVKM. Trimming shortened V by 6 bases and J by 1 base, and 10 bases separated the two germline ends. CDR3 in amino acids: CASSLVKSGANVLTF. For the CDR3, the DNA is TGTGCCAGCAGCCTAGTCAAGTCTGGGGCCAACGTCCTGACTTTC.

The chain carries TRBV20-1 and TRBJ2-3, with 8 bases aligning to TRBD1. Germline lookup yields CDR1 DFQATT and CDR2 SNEGSKA (reference sequence). The CDR3 covers 14 residues. CDR3 DNA: TGCAGCCCCGGGACAGGCGACAACACAGATACGCAGTATTTT. Its translation: CSPGTGDNTDTQYF.

V and J are TRBV28 and TRBJ2-1; D unclear. CDR3 length equals 13 residues. Looked up from germline, CDR1 is MDHEN and CDR2 is SYDVKM. The V end lost 4 bases, the J end lost 9 bases, and 13 bases lay between the germline ends. Here the CDR3 DNA reads TGTGCCAGCAGTTCGGCCCGTCGCGCTGAGCAGTTCTTC. It translates to CASSSARRAEQFF.

V usage is TRBV5-1 and J usage is TRBJ2-7; 12 bases are shared with TRBD2. Trimming took 3 bases from V and 2 from J; bases not matched to a gene: 3. Germline V lookup: CDR1 SGHRS, CDR2 YFSETQ. This CDR3 is built from 15 residues. CDR3: CASSWTSGAPYEQYF. The CDR3 coding sequence is TGCGCCAGCAGCTGGACTAGCGGGGCCCCCTACGAGCAGTACTTC.

V is TRBV20-1 and J is TRBJ2-7; D tentatively fits TRBD1 or TRBD2 (5 bases each). V was trimmed by 6 bases and J by 1 base, leaving 16 bases between them. CDR1 is DFQATT and CDR2 is SNEGSKA in the germline V gene (reference sequence). The CDR3 has 14 residues. CDR3 nucleotides: TGCAGTGCCGCAGGGACGGTCGTATCCTACGAGCAGTACTTC. Its protein is CSAAGTVVSYEQYF.

The rearrangement uses TRBV4-3 and TRBJ2-5, with D unclear. The CDR3 loop spans 15 amino acids. V was pared by 0 bases and J by 4 bases, with 12 bases between. The germline V gene encodes CDR1 LGHNA and CDR2 YSLEER. In DNA, the CDR3 is TGCGCCAGCAGCCAAGAAGGCAGTCCGGGAGAGACCCAGTACTTC. Translated, it gives CASSQEGSPGETQYF.

The chain couples TRBV11-2 to TRBJ2-7; 9 nucleotides line up with TRBD2. The ends lost 4 bases at V and 3 bases at J; junction bases unmatched: 10. There are 16 residues in the CDR3. Per germline, CDR1 SGHAT and CDR2 FQNNGV. The CDR3 here is CASSSRLAEAFYEQYF. CDR3 coding DNA: TGTGCCAGCAGCTCACGACTAGCGGAGGCCTTCTACGAGCAGTACTTC. Full variable domain (remainder filled in from reference TRBV11-2 and TRBJ2-7): EAGVAQSPRYKIIEKRQSVAFWCNPISGHATLYWYQQILGQGPKLLIQFQNNGVVDDSQLPKDRFSAERLKGVDSTLKIQPAKLEDSAVYLCASSSRLAEAFYEQYFGPGTRLTVT.

This chain uses TRBV13 with TRBJ2-1; possible D gene TRBD2, 5 bases. The CDR3 runs to 13 residues. V was trimmed by 5 bases and J by 10 bases, leaving 15 bases between them. Germline assignment: CDR1 PRHDT and CDR2 FYEKMQ (reference sequence). The CDR3 DNA is TGTGCCAGCAGCCGCCGGGAACTCTTCGAGCAGTTCTTC. This codes for CASSRRELFEQFF.